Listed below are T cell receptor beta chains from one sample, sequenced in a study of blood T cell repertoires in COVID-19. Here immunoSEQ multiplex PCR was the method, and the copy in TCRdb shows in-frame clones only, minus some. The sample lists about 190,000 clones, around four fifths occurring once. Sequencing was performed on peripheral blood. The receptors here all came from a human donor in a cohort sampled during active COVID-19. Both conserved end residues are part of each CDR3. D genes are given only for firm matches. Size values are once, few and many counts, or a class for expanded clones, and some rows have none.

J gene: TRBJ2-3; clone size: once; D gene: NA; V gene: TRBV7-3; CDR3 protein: CASSTLGTDTQYF; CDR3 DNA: TGTGCCAGCAGCACGCTCGGGACAGATACGCAGTATTTT
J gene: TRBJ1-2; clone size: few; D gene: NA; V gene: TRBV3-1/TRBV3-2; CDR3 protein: CASRDLVDGYTF; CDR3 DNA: TGTGCCAGCAGGGACTTGGTGGATGGCTACACCTTC
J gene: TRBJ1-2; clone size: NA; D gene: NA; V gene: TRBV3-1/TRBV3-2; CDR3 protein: CASSQLASWDYGYTF; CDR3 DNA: TGTGCCAGCAGCCAATTAGCTTCGTGGGACTATGGCTACACCTTC
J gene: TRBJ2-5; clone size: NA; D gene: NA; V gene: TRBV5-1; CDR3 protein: CASSHREQETQYF; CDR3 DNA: TGCGCCAGCAGCCACCGGGAACAAGAGACCCAGTACTTC
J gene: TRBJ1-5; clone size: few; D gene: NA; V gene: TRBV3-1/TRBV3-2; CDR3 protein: CASSQVNGITHF; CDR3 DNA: TGTGCCAGCAGCCAAGTTAATGGCATAACGCATTTT
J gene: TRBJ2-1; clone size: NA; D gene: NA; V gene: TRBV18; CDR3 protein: CASSPPGVSYNEQFF; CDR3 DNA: TGTGCCAGCTCACCACCAGGGGTCTCCTACAATGAGCAGTTCTTC
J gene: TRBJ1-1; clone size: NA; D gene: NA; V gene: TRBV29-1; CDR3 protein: CSALRRPQPPEAFF; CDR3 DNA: TGCAGCGCCCTCCGGAGGCCTCAACCCCCTGAAGCTTTCTTT
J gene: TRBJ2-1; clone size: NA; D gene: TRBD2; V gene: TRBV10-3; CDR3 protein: CAISRIAGGPVNEQFF; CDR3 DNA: TGTGCCATCAGCCGCATAGCGGGAGGGCCGGTCAATGAGCAGTTCTTC
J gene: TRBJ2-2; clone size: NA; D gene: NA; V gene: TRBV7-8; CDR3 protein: CASSPTGTNTGELFF; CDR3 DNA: TGTGCCAGCAGCCCAACAGGGACCAACACCGGGGAGCTGTTTTTT
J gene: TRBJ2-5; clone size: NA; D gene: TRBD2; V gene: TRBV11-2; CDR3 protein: CASSFPGGGFGETQYF; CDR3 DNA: TGTGCCAGCAGCTTCCCGGGAGGGGGTTTCGGGGAGACCCAGTACTTC
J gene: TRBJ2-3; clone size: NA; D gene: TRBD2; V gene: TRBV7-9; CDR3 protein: CATQAGGTDTQYF; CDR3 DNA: TGTGCCACTCAGGCGGGAGGGACAGATACGCAGTATTTT
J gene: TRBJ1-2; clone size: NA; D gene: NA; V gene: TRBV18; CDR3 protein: CASSPSTANYGYTF; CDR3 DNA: TGTGCCAGCTCACCGTCGACAGCTAACTATGGCTACACCTTC
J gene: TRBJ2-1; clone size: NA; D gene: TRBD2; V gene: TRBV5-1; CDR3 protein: CASSLGTASGAYNEQFF; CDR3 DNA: TGCGCCAGCAGCTTGGGCACCGCTAGCGGAGCATACAATGAGCAGTTCTTC
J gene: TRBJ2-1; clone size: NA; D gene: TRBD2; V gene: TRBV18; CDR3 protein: CASSPRGGLYNEQFF; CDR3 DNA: TGTGCCAGCTCACCGCGGGGGGGACTCTACAATGAGCAGTTCTTC
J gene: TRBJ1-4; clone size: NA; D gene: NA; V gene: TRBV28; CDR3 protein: CASRATGSTNEKLFF; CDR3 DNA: TGTGCCAGCAGAGCAACAGGGAGCACTAATGAAAAACTGTTTTTT
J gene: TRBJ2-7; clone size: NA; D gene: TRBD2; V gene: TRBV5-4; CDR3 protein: CASSLVGLAGGEQYF; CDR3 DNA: TGTGCCAGCAGCTTGGTAGGGCTAGCGGGAGGCGAGCAGTACTTC
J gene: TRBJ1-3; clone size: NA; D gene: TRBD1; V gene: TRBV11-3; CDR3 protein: CASSPGTGLSGNTIYF; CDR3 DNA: TGTGCCAGCAGCCCGGGGACAGGGCTCTCTGGAAACACCATATATTTT
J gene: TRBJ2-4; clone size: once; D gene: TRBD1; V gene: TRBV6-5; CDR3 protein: CASSTGQEINIQYF; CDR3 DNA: TGTGCCAGCAGTACGGGACAGGAGATAAACATTCAGTACTTC
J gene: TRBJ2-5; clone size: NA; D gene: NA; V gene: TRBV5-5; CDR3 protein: CASSLDGAWRQYF; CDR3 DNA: TGTGCCAGCAGCTTGGACGGAGCGTGGCGCCAGTACTTC
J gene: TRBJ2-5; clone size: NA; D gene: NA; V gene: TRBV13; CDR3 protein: CASSKRQHSQETQYF; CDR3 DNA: TGTGCCAGCAGCAAGAGACAGCACAGTCAAGAGACCCAGTACTTC